Presented here are 2 T cell receptor beta chains from one specimen sequenced in a study of T-cell memory formation after mild COVID-19. TCRdb analysed the 5' RACE reads with MiXCR anew, one entry per CDR3 protein. The sample gives about 44,000 distinct CDR3 sequences, 6.6% of which show up once; roughly 0.79% is in the top ten. What was sequenced was PBMCs or a T cell subset sorted from them (not recorded which). These receptors all stem from an adult who had mild COVID-19 (a few samples of this study predate the infection). Cell type and time point are not known.

This clonotype was detected ten times or more. J is TRBJ2-2 and V is TRBV7-6; 8 nucleotides line up with TRBD2. CDR3 length: 15 amino acids. J lost 4 bases, V lost 4 bases, and 5 bases had no gene match. Germline V gene data show CDR1 as SGHVS and CDR2 as FNYEAQ. In DNA, the CDR3 is TGTGCCAGCAGCTCCGGGACTAGACTCACCGGGGAGCTGTTTTTT. Translation gives CASSSGTRLTGELFF.

This clonotype was seen repeatedly, ten times or more. V usage is TRBV4-1 and J usage is TRBJ1-2, with TRBD1 matching over 10 bases. CDR3 length: 16 amino acids. Germline-derived CDR1 and CDR2 are MGHRA and YSYEKL. V shed 4 bases and J 2 bases; nucleotides not matched to a gene: 7. In DNA, the CDR3 is TGCGCCAGCAGCCCAATAGGGACAGGGGCAAACTATGGCTACACCTTC. Protein: CASSPIGTGANYGYTF.